A selection of T cell receptor beta chains follows, all from one sample in a study of early T cells in non-severe SARS-CoV-2 infection. In TCRdb, the 5' RACE reads were re-called with MiXCR into one record per CDR3 protein. This sample yields about 28,000 distinct CDR3 sequences, of which about 4.6% are seen a single time; around 6% belongs to the top ten. Sequencing used whole blood, obtained at baseline. The source of these receptors is an adult who was a healthcare worker with PCR-confirmed SARS-CoV-2 infection or an uninfected control (not recorded which). Each CDR3 is given without its conserved first and last residue. A D gene is named only where the DNA matches it firmly.

>TRBV12-3/TRBV12-4|TRBD1|TRBJ1-2
ASSATTGVIGGYT
>TRBV25-1|-|TRBJ1-2
ASSESTYPQGYYGYT
>TRBV12-3/TRBV12-4|-|TRBJ2-1
ASSHFRDEQF
>TRBV11-2|-|TRBJ2-7
ASSPVGGYEQY
>TRBV29-1|-|TRBJ2-7
SVGVSYEQY
>TRBV19|-|TRBJ2-5
ASNSKGEDRQETQY
>TRBV11-2|-|TRBJ2-7
ASSLQVNEQY
>TRBV7-6|-|TRBJ2-7
ASNLGGDLDEQY
>TRBV5-4|-|TRBJ1-4
ASSQGGLSPNEKLF
>TRBV11-3|-|TRBJ2-7
ASSSPPGTRPYEQY
>TRBV20-1|-|TRBJ2-5
SAPSYGLTQY
>TRBV11-2|TRBD1|TRBJ2-1
ASSLLLQGAGEQF
>TRBV6-4|-|TRBJ2-3
ASSPSNTDTQY
>TRBV12-3/TRBV12-4|-|TRBJ1-1
ASSLIQYTEAF
>TRBV21-1|-|TRBJ2-1
ASSKDRLASREF
>TRBV20-1|TRBD2|TRBJ2-3
SAHPGAGGSDTQY
>TRBV6-6|-|TRBJ2-7
ASTDRGGEQY
>TRBV28|TRBD1|TRBJ1-6
ASSSQGRALH
>TRBV29-1|TRBD1|TRBJ1-5
SVQGQGDQPQH
>TRBV18|-|TRBJ2-2
ASSPYVPGNTGELF
>TRBV4-1|-|TRBJ2-6
ASSHLGKQGTGANVLT
>TRBV6-2/TRBV6-3|TRBD1|TRBJ1-1
ASSYPGQGFLEAF
>TRBV20-1|-|TRBJ2-7
SASDRSYEQY
>TRBV15|TRBD1|TRBJ2-5
ATSRDNGRGETQY
>TRBV6-6|-|TRBJ2-7
ASSPLAYEQY
>TRBV5-5|TRBD2|TRBJ2-1
ASSLTGLAGLDEQF